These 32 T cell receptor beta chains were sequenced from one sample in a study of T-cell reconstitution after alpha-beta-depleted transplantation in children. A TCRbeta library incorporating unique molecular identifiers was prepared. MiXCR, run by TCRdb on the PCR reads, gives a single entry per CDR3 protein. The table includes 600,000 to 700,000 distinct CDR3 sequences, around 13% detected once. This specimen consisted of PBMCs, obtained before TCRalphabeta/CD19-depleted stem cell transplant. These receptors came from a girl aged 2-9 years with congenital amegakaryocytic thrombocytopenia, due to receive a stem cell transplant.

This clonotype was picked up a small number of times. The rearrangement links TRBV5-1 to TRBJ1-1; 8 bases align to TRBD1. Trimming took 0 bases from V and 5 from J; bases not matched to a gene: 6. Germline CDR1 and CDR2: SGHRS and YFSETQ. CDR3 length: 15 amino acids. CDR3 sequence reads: CASSLGTGLATEAFF. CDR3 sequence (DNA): TGCGCCAGCAGCTTGGGGACAGGGTTGGCGACTGAAGCTTTCTTT.

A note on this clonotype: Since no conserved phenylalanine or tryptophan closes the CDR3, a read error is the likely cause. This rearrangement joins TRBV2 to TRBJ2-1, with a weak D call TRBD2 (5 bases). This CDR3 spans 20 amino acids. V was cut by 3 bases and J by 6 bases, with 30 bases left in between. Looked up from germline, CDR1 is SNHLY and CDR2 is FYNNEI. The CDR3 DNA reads TGTGCCAGCAGTGATAATAGAGGCGGGCACCCTAGAGTCAACTTCAATGAGCAGTTCTTG. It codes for CASSDNRGGHPRVNFNEQFL.

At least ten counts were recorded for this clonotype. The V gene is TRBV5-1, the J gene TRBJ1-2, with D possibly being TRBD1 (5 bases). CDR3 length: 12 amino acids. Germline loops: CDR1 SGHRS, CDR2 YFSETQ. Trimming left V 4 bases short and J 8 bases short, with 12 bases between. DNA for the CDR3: TGCGCCAGCAGCGTCGGACAAGGAGGCTACACCTTC. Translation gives CASSVGQGGYTF. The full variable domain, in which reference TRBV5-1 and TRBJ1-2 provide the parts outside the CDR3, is KAGVTQTPRYLIKTRGQQVTLSCSPISGHRSVSWYQQTPGQGLQFLFEYFSETQRNKGNFPGRFSGRQFSNSRSEMNVSTLELGDSALYLCASSVGQGGYTFGSGTRLTVV.

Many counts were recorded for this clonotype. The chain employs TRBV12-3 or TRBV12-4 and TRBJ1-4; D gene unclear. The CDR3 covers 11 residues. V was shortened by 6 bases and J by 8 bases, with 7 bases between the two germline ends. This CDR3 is CASRRNEKLFF. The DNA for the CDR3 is TGTGCCAGCAGGCGTAACGAAAAACTGTTTTTT.

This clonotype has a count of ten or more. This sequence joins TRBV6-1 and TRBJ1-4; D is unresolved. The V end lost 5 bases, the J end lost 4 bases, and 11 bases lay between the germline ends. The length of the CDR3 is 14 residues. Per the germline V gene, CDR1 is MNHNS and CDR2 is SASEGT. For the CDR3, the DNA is TGTGCCAGCAGTCCCCAGGAGTTTAATGAAAAACTGTTTTTT. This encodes CASSPQEFNEKLFF.

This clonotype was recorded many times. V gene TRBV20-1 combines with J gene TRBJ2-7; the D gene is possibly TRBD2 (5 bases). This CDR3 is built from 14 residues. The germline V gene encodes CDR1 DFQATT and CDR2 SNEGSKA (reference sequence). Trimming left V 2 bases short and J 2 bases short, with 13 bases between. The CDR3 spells CSARSRGPTYEQYF. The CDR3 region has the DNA TGCAGTGCTAGATCCCGGGGTCCTACCTACGAGCAGTACTTC.

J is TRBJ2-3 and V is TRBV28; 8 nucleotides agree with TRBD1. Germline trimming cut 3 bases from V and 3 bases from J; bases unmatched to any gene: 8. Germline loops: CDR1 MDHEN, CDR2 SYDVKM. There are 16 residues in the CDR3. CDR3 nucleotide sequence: TGTGCCAGCAGTTTTCCCCAGGGGGCCCGGACAGATACGCAGTATTTT. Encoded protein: CASSFPQGARTDTQYF.

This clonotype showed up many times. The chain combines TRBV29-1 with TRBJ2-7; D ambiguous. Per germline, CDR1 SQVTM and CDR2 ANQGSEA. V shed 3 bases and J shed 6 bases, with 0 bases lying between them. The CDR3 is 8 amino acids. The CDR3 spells CSVDEQYF. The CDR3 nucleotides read TGCAGCGTTGACGAGCAGTACTTC.

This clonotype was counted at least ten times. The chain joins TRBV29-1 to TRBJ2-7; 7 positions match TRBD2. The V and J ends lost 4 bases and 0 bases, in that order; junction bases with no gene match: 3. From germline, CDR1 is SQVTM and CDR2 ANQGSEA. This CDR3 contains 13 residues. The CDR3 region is CSVGAGSSYEQYF. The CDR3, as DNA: TGCAGCGTTGGAGCGGGGAGCTCCTACGAGCAGTACTTC.

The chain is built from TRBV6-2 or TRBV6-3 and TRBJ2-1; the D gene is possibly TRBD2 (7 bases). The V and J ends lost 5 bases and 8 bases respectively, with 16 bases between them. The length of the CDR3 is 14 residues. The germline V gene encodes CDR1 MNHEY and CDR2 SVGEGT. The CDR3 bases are TGTGCCAGCAGTCCGGCAGGGGCGGGGGATGAGCAGTTCTTC. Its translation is CASSPAGAGDEQFF.

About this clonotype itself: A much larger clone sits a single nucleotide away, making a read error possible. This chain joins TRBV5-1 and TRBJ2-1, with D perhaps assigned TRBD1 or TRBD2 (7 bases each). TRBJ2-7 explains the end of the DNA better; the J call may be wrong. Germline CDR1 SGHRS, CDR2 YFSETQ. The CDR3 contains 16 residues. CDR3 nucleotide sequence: TGCGCCAGCAGAGATGGGAGGGGGCTTGACTACAATGAGCAGTACTTC. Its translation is CASRDGRGLDYNEQYF.

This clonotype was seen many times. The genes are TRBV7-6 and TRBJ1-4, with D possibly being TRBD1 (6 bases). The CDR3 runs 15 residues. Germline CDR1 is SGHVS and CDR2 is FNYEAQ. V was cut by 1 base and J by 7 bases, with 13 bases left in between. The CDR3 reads CASSLVVQGSEKLFF. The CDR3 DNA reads TGTGCCAGCAGCTTAGTTGTCCAGGGGTCTGAAAAACTGTTTTTT.

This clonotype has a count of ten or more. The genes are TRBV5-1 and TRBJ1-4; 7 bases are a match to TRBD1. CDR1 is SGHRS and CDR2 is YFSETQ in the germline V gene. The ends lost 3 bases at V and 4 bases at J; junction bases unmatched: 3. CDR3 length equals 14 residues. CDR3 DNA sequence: TGCGCCAGCAGCTACGGACAGGATAATGAAAAACTGTTTTTT. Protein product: CASSYGQDNEKLFF.

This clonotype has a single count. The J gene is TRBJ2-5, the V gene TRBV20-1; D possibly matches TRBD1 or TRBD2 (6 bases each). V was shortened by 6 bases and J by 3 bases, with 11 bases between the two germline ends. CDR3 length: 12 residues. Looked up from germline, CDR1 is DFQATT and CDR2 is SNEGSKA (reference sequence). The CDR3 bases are TGCAGTGCCCTGGGGGGCGAAGAGACCCAGTACTTC. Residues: CSALGGEETQYF.

CDR3 nucleotide sequence: TGTGCCACCAGCAGAGAGGGGGGACAGAATAATTCACCCCTCCACTTT. Translation gives CATSREGGQNNSPLHF. The genes are TRBV15 and TRBJ1-6, with 7 bases matching TRBD1. The CDR3 is 16 residues long. Germline trimming cut 0 bases from V and 5 bases from J; bases unmatched to any gene: 4. The germline V gene has CDR1 LNHNV and CDR2 YYDKDF (reference sequence).

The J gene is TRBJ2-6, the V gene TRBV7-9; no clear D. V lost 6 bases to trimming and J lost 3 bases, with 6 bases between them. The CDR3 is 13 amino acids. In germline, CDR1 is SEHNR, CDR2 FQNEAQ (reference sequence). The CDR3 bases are TGTGCCAGCAGAGCGAGTGGGGCCAACGTCCTGACTTTC. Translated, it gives CASRASGANVLTF.

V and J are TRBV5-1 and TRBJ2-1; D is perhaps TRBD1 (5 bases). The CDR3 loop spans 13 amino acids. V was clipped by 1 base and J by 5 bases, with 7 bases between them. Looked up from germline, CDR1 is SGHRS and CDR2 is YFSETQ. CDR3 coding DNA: TGCGCCAGCAGCTTGAAAGGGGACAATGAGCAGTTCTTC. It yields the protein CASSLKGDNEQFF.

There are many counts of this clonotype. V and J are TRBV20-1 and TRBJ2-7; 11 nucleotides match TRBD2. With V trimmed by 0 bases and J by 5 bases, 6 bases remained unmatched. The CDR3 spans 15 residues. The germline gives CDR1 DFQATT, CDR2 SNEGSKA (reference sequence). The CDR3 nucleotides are TGCAGTGCTAGAGATATTAGCGGGAGGGCCGACGAGCAGTACTTC. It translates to CSARDISGRADEQYF.

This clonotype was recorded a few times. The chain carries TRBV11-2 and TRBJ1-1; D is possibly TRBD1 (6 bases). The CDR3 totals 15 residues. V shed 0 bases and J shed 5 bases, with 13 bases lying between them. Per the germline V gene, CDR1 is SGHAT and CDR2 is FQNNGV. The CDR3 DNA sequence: TGTGCCAGCAGCTTAGAAAGGGGGGCGCGGACTGAAGCTTTCTTT. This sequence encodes CASSLERGARTEAFF.

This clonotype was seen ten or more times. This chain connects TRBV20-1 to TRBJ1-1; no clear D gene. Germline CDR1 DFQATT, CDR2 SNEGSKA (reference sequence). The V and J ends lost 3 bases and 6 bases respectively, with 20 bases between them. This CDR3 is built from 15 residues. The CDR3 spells CSARVRFLAVAEAFF. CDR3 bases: TGCAGTGCTAGGGTTAGATTTCTGGCTGTCGCTGAAGCTTTCTTT.

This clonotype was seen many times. This CDR3 is CSARDLWETQYF. The CDR3 DNA follows: TGCAGTGCTAGAGATCTGTGGGAGACCCAGTACTTC. The V and J genes are TRBV20-1 and TRBJ2-5; D ambiguous. CDR3 length: 12 residues. Germline CDR1 DFQATT, CDR2 SNEGSKA (reference sequence). The ends were cut back, 0 bases at V and 5 bases at J, with 7 bases in the middle.

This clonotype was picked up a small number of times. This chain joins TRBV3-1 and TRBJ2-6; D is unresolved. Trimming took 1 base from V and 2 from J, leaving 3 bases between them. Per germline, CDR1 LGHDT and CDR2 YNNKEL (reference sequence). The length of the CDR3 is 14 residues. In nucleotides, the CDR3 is TGTGCCAGCAGCCAAGTCGCTGGGGCCAACGTCCTGACTTTC. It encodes CASSQVAGANVLTF.

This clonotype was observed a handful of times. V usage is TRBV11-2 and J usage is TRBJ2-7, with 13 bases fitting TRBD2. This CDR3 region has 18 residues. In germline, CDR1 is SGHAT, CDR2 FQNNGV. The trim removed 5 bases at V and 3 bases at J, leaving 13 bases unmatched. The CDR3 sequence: CASSEGTSGTTVNYEQYF. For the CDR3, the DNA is TGTGCCAGCAGCGAGGGGACTAGCGGGACTACTGTAAACTACGAGCAGTACTTC.

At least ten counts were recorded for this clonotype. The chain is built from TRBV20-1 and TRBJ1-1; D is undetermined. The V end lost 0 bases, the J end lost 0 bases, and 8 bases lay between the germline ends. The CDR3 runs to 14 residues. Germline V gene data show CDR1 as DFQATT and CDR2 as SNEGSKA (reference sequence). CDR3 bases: TGCAGTGCTAGAGACCCAGGCTTGAACACTGAAGCTTTCTTT. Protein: CSARDPGLNTEAFF.

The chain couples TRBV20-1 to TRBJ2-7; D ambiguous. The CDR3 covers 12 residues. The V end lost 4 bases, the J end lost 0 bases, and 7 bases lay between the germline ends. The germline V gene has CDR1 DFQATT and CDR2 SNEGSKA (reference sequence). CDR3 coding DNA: TGCAGTGCTAAGGCTGACTCCTACGAGCAGTACTTC. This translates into CSAKADSYEQYF.

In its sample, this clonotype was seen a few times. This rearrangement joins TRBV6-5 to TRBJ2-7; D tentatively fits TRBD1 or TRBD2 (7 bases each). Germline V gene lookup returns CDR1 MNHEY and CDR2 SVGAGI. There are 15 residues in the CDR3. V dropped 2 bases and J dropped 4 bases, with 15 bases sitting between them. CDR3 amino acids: CASSYGGRGPYEQYF. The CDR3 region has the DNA TGTGCCAGCAGTTACGGTGGGAGGGGGCCTTACGAGCAGTACTTC.

Written as DNA, the CDR3 is TGCAGTGCTAGGGTGGGAGTAGAAGAGACCCAGTACTTC. Protein sequence: CSARVGVEETQYF. The gene calls are TRBV20-1 and TRBJ2-5; possible D gene TRBD2, 5 bases. The CDR3 runs to 13 residues. Germline-derived CDR1 and CDR2 are DFQATT and SNEGSKA (reference sequence). V was pared by 3 bases and J by 3 bases, with 11 bases between.

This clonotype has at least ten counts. The CDR3 region has the DNA TGCGCCAGCAGCCAGGGTCTACTAAAACCTTACGAGCAGTACTTC. This sequence encodes CASSQGLLKPYEQYF. The chain links TRBV4-1 to TRBJ2-7; D is unresolved. Germline V gene data show CDR1 as MGHRA and CDR2 as YSYEKL. V lost 3 bases, J lost 4 bases, and 16 bases lay in between. The CDR3 is made up of 15 amino acids.

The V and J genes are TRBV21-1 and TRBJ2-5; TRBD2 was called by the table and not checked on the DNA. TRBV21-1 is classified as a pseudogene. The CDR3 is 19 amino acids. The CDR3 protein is CASSKRVLRLAGGKETQYF. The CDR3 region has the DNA TGTGCCAGCAGCAAAAGGGTATTGCGGCTAGCGGGAGGGAAAGAGACCCAGTACTTC.

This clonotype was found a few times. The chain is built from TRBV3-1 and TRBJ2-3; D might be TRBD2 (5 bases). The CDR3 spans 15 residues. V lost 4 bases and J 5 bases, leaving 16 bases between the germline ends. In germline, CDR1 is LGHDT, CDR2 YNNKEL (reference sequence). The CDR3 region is CASSRLRVIGDTQYF. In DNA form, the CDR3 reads TGTGCCAGCAGCCGGCTGAGGGTTATTGGAGATACGCAGTATTTT.

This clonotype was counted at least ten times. In DNA form, the CDR3 reads TGCGCCAGCAGCTTGGGACTAGCGGGAGTAGAGACCCAGTACTTC. It yields the protein CASSLGLAGVETQYF. V is TRBV5-1 and J is TRBJ2-5, with 12 nucleotides matching TRBD2. The ends lost 0 bases at V and 4 bases at J; junction bases unmatched: 1. The CDR3 is 15 residues long. Germline V gene data show CDR1 as SGHRS and CDR2 as YFSETQ.

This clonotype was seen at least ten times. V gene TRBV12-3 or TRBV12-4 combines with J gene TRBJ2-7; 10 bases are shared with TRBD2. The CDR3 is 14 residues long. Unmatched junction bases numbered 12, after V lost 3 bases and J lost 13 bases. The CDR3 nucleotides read TGTGCCAGCAGTTTTGCCGGACTAGCGGAGGTGCTATACTTC. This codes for CASSFAGLAEVLYF.